This paragraph covers one T cell receptor beta chain sequence. The V gene end was trimmed by 3 bases and the J gene end by 0 bases; junction bases not matched to a gene: 7. Germline assignment: CDR1 DFQATT and CDR2 SNEGSKA (reference sequence). The CDR3 is 15 amino acids. For CDR3 and TCR beta VDJ profiling, genomic DNA was the template used. TCRdb re-called the reads through MiXCR, storing one row per CDR3 protein. Here the sample spans approximately 59,000 distinct CDR3 sequences, approximately 50% being singletons. The entry originates in a study of CD8+CD57+ T cells in acquired aplastic anemia. An expansion of CD8+CD57+ cells by flow cytometry had been shown in patients chosen for sequencing.

The V and J genes are TRBV20-1 and TRBJ2-5; TRBD2 agrees at 7 bases. The clonotype was recovered from a human donor with aplastic anemia. Sequenced material: sorted CD4+, CD8+, or CD8+CD57+ T cells (not recorded which) from PBMCs. DNA of the CDR3: TGCAGTGCTAGGGGGCCGGGACTACACCAAGAGACCCAGTACTTC. Its protein is CSARGPGLHQETQYF.